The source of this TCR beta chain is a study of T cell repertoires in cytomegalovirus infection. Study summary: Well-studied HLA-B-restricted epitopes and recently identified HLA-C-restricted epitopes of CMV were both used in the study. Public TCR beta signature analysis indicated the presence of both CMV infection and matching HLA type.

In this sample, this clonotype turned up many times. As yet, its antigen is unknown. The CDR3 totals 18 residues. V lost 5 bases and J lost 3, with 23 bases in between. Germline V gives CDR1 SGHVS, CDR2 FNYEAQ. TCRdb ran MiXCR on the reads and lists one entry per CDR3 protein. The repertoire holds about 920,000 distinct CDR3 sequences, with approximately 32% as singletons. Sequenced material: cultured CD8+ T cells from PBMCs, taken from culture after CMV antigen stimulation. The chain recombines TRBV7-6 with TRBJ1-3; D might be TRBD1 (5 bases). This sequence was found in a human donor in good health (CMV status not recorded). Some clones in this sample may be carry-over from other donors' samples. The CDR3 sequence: CASSPLRGALEGGNTIYF. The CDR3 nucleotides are TGTGCCAGCAGCCCCTTACGTGGGGCCCTCGAGGGTGGAAACACCATATATTTT.